This TCR beta chain is from a study of CD8 T cells in Susac syndrome. Germline lookup yields CDR1 DFQATT and CDR2 SNEGSKA (reference sequence). Trimming stripped 3 bases from V and 6 bases from J, with 19 bases between. The CDR3 has 15 residues. An input of about 0.5 to 1 ug of RNA was subjected to reverse transcription using random hexamers. Each CDR3 protein is one row after TCRdb ran MiXCR on the immunoSEQ multiplex PCR reads. Of around 150,000 distinct CDR3 sequences listed, approximately 96% were seen once; the top ten hold over 0.12%. The sample holds one count of this clonotype. Sequencing was done on a sample of CD4+ T cells from PBMCs. The clonotype comes from a human donor in good health. The V and J genes are TRBV20-1 and TRBJ2-3, with D unresolved. The CDR3 sequence: CSARPQAGSYDTQYF. The CDR3 region has the DNA TGCAGTGCTAGGCCCCAGGCAGGCTCTTACGATACGCAGTATTTT.